The 18 T cell receptor beta chains below were found in one sample sequenced in a study of OX40 agonist ivuxolimab in advanced cancers. Profiled with immunoSEQ multiplex PCR; TCRdb holds only in-frame clones, not every one. Among 80,000 to 85,000 clones listed, roughly 84% were seen once. This sample comprised CD4+ or CD8+ T cells sorted from blood, obtained in a trial of the OX40 agonist ivuxolimab. The receptors come from an adult with an advanced solid tumor such as melanoma, head and neck, liver or kidney cancer.

The V call is TRBV9, the J call TRBJ2-6; TRBD1 matches 11 bases. The CDR3 extends over 18 amino acids. CDR1 and CDR2 (germline): SGDLS, YYNGEE. V lost 4 bases to trimming and J lost 4 bases; unmatched junction nucleotides: 10. CDR3 amino acids: CASSPRDRGGTGANVLTF. As DNA, the CDR3 is TGTGCCAGCAGCCCTCGGGACAGGGGGGGAACCGGGGCCAACGTCCTGACTTTC.

The chain couples TRBV5-8 to TRBJ2-3; TRBD2 agrees at 15 bases. CDR1 is SGHTS and CDR2 is YDEGEE in the germline V gene. Unmatched junction bases numbered 2, after V lost 3 bases and J lost 0 bases. The CDR3 covers 17 residues. The CDR3 DNA reads TGTGCCAGCAGCTCGGGACTAGCGGGGGGTAGCACAGATACGCAGTATTTT. Translating it yields CASSSGLAGGSTDTQYF.

The chain has TRBV7-2 and TRBJ2-3; the D gene is possibly TRBD2 (6 bases). The CDR3 totals 15 residues. The germline gives CDR1 SGHTA, CDR2 FQGNSA. Trimming took off 2 bases at V and 4 bases at J, with 13 bases between the two ends. The CDR3 reads CASSLNRPGADTQYF. CDR3 nucleotides: TGTGCCAGCAGCTTAAACCGCCCGGGGGCAGATACGCAGTATTTT.

The V gene is TRBV6-4, the J gene TRBJ1-2; possible D gene TRBD1, 5 bases. CDR1 is MRHNA and CDR2 is SNTAGT in the germline V gene. The V and J ends lost 3 bases and 7 bases respectively, with 15 bases between them. CDR3 length equals 14 residues. The CDR3 coding sequence is TGTGCCAGCAGTGATGGGGACCCCTATGGTGGCTACACCTTC. Translation: CASSDGDPYGGYTF.

This clone was observed a single time. V and J are TRBV30 and TRBJ2-5, with D perhaps matching TRBD2 (6 bases). The germline V gene encodes CDR1 GTSNPN and CDR2 SVGIG (reference sequence). The CDR3 spans 14 residues. Trimming stripped 5 bases from V and 4 bases from J, with 17 bases between. The CDR3 DNA reads TGTGCCTGGCAAAACCAGGCGGGGAGAGAGACCCAGTACTTC. Translating gives CAWQNQAGRETQYF.

This sequence joins TRBV7-9 and TRBJ1-4, with D uncertain. Germline V gene sequence: CDR1 SEHNR, CDR2 FQNEAQ (reference sequence). The CDR3 runs to 17 residues. With 6 bases removed from V and 6 bases from J, the gap between germline ends came to 23 bases. For the CDR3, the DNA is TGTGCCAGCAGACTAGGGTACCCGGGCTCACCCGATGAAAAACTGTTTTTT. Encoded protein: CASRLGYPGSPDEKLFF.

The chain couples TRBV5-1 to TRBJ2-1, with 12 bases aligning to TRBD2. J was trimmed by 12 bases and V by 4 bases; bases with no gene match: 11. The CDR3 consists of 15 residues. Germline V gene lookup returns CDR1 SGHRS and CDR2 YFSETQ. CDR3 region: CASSDLAGGPPAQFF. CDR3 in DNA: TGCGCCAGCAGCGATCTAGCGGGAGGGCCGCCTGCGCAGTTCTTC.

The chain employs TRBV18 and TRBJ2-3; 7 positions match TRBD1. The CDR3 runs 15 residues. V lost 1 base to trimming and J lost 4 bases; unmatched junction nucleotides: 5. Germline CDR1 KGHSH, CDR2 LQKENI. The DNA of the CDR3 is TGTGCCAGCTCACCACAGGGGGCTGGCGCAGATACGCAGTATTTT. Translation gives CASSPQGAGADTQYF.

The J gene is TRBJ1-1, the V gene TRBV6-1; D is ambiguous. CDR1 is MNHNS, CDR2 SASEGT, per germline. CDR3 length: 15 amino acids. The V end was cut by 1 base, the J end by 7 bases, with 16 bases between. Written as DNA, the CDR3 is TGTGCCAGCAGTGAAGGTCCGGACCGCATCTATGAAGCTTTCTTT. Protein product: CASSEGPDRIYEAFF.

The rearrangement joins TRBV19 to TRBJ1-1; TRBD1 aligns across 8 bases. The CDR3 extends over 14 amino acids. The germline gives CDR1 LNHDA, CDR2 SQIVND (reference sequence). Trimming cost V 6 bases and J 4 bases; bases outside gene matches: 7. The CDR3 DNA is TGTGCCAGTAGGCTCACAGGGGGAGGCACTGAAGCTTTCTTT. Amino acid sequence: CASRLTGGGTEAFF.

The chain is built from TRBV5-1 and TRBJ2-2, with D tentatively TRBD1 (5 bases). Between the trimmed V and J ends, which lost 0 bases and 5 bases, there was a span of 11 bases. The germline V gene has CDR1 SGHRS and CDR2 YFSETQ. CDR3 length: 15 residues. CDR3 nucleotide sequence: TGCGCCAGCAGCTTGGATCAGGGTTGGACCGGGGAGCTGTTTTTT. Translation: CASSLDQGWTGELFF. Together with reference TRBV5-1 and TRBJ2-2, the CDR3 gives the full variable domain: KAGVTQTPRYLIKTRGQQVTLSCSPISGHRSVSWYQQTPGQGLQFLFEYFSETQRNKGNFPGRFSGRQFSNSRSEMNVSTLELGDSALYLCASSLDQGWTGELFFGEGSRLTVL.

V is TRBV28 and J is TRBJ2-1, with 10 bases matching TRBD2. The CDR3 totals 14 residues. V dropped 3 bases and J dropped 15; count of bases not matched to a gene: 11. Germline CDR1 is MDHEN and CDR2 is SYDVKM. The chain's CDR3 is CASSFQAGGPVWFF. The CDR3 region has the DNA TGTGCCAGCAGTTTTCAAGCGGGAGGGCCGGTTTGGTTCTTC.

This sequence joins TRBV18 and TRBJ1-6, with TRBD1 matching over 7 bases. The germline V gene encodes CDR1 KGHSH and CDR2 LQKENI. Losses at the gene ends were 0 bases for V and 7 bases for J; bases not matched to a gene: 3. The CDR3 sequence is 15 residues long. The CDR3 sequence: CASSPPAGGNSPLHF. The CDR3, as DNA: TGTGCCAGCTCACCACCGGCAGGGGGGAATTCACCCCTCCACTTT.

The rearrangement links TRBV30 to TRBJ1-1, with a tentative D call TRBD1 (6 bases). This CDR3 contains 15 residues. Trimming stripped 5 bases from V and 1 base from J, with 17 bases between. The germline V gene encodes CDR1 GTSNPN and CDR2 SVGIG (reference sequence). The CDR3 coding sequence is TGTGCCTGGGGTTTAGGACAGATGGGGAACACTGAAGCTTTCTTT. Encoded protein: CAWGLGQMGNTEAFF.

The chain carries TRBV6-4 and TRBJ1-1, with D perhaps matching TRBD1 (5 bases). CDR1 and CDR2 from the germline V gene are MRHNA and SNTAGT. The CDR3 runs to 14 residues. Trimming removed 6 bases at V and 3 bases at J, with 14 bases between. CDR3 coding DNA: TGTGCCAGCAGGCGTGGTGCGGGACACACTGAAGCTTTCTTT. It encodes CASRRGAGHTEAFF.

The sample holds a few counts of this clone. The chain couples TRBV7-2 to TRBJ2-1, with 13 bases identical to TRBD2. The V gene's germline CDR1 is SGHTA and CDR2 FQGNSA. V was pared by 4 bases and J by 11 bases, with 5 bases of the junction left unmatched. CDR3 length: 14 residues. The CDR3 is CASSSGTSGAKQFF. CDR3 sequence (DNA): TGTGCCAGCAGCTCGGGGACTAGCGGGGCTAAGCAGTTCTTC.

This clone was recorded only once. This chain links TRBV11-3 with TRBJ1-6, with D maybe TRBD1 (5 bases). The CDR3 has 18 residues. V was clipped by 0 bases and J by 5 bases, with 17 bases between them. Germline values: CDR1 SGHNT, CDR2 YENEEA. The CDR3 nucleotides are TGTGCCAGCAGCTTAGATCAGGCCGGGACGGCGGATAATTCACCCCTCCACTTT. It encodes CASSLDQAGTADNSPLHF.

This clone was counted between two and nine times. The rearrangement joins TRBV4-1 to TRBJ2-2; no firm D call. The CDR3 contains 12 residues. V was cut by 6 bases and J by 6 bases, with 8 bases left in between. In germline, CDR1 is MGHRA, CDR2 YSYEKL. DNA for the CDR3: TGCGCCAGCAGATCTAGAGCCGGGGAGCTGTTTTTT. Encoded protein: CASRSRAGELFF.